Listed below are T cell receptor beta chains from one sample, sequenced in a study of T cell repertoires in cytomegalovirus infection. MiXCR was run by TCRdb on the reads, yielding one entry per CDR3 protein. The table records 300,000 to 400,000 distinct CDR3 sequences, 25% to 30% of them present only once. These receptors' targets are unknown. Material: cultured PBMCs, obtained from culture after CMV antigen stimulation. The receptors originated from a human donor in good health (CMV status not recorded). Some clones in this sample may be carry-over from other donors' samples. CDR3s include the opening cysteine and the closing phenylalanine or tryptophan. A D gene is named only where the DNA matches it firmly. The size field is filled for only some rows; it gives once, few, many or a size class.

CDR3: CASNPGDRGIYGYTF
DNA: TGTGCCAGCAACCCGGGGGACAGGGGTATCTATGGCTACACCTTC
D: TRBD1
V: TRBV7-2
length: 15
size: many
J: TRBJ1-2

CDR3: CASSSAIKGDEQFF
DNA: TGTGCCAGCAGCTCTGCGATTAAGGGCGATGAGCAGTTCTTC
D: NA
V: TRBV5-4
length: 14
size: many
J: TRBJ2-1

CDR3: CASSRRVRKEDTEAFF
DNA: TGTGCCAGCAGCCGAAGAGTGAGAAAGGAGGACACTGAAGCTTTCTTT
D: NA
V: TRBV3-1
length: 16
size: many
J: TRBJ1-1

CDR3: CASSASYEQYF
DNA: TGTGCCAGCAGCGCATCCTACGAGCAGTACTTC
D: NA
V: TRBV12-3/TRBV12-4
length: 11
size: many
J: TRBJ2-7

CDR3: CATSDPGLAGNEQFF
DNA: TGTGCCACCAGTGATCCGGGACTAGCGGGCAATGAGCAGTTCTTC
D: TRBD2
V: TRBV24-1
length: 15
size: NA
J: TRBJ2-1

CDR3: CSASTGGANYGYTF
DNA: TGCAGTGCTTCTACAGGGGGCGCTAACTATGGCTACACCTTC
D: TRBD1
V: TRBV20-1
length: 14
size: NA
J: TRBJ1-2

CDR3: CASSYYGQGSYNEQFF
DNA: TGTGCCAGCAGTTACTACGGACAGGGGTCCTACAATGAGCAGTTCTTC
D: TRBD1
V: TRBV6-5
length: 16
size: NA
J: TRBJ2-1

CDR3: CAISESRAGNGYTF
DNA: TGTGCCATCAGTGAGTCTAGGGCAGGTAATGGCTACACCTTC
D: NA
V: TRBV10-3
length: 14
size: NA
J: TRBJ1-2

CDR3: CASSFNQGRVIENFF
DNA: TGTGCCAGCAGTTTCAACCAGGGTAGGGTTATTGAAAACTTCTTC
D: NA
V: TRBV12-3/TRBV12-4
length: 15
size: many
J: TRBJ2-1

CDR3: CSARDRTGVNSPLHF
DNA: TGCAGTGCTAGAGATCGTACAGGGGTAAATTCACCCCTCCACTTT
D: TRBD1
V: TRBV20-1
length: 15
size: NA
J: TRBJ1-6

CDR3: CASSYGTGQETQYF
DNA: TGTGCCAGCAGTTACGGTACAGGCCAAGAGACCCAGTACTTC
D: NA
V: TRBV6-6
length: 14
size: NA
J: TRBJ2-5

CDR3: CASISGGGTQYF
DNA: TGTGCCAGCATATCGGGGGGGGGGACCCAGTACTTC
D: TRBD2
V: TRBV6-1
length: 12
size: few
J: TRBJ2-5

CDR3: CASSQNGQPYEQYF
DNA: TGTGCCAGCAGCCAAAATGGACAGCCCTACGAGCAGTACTTC
D: NA
V: TRBV6-6
length: 14
size: NA
J: TRBJ2-7

CDR3: CASSESGRASRGETQYF
DNA: TGTGCCAGCAGTGAATCTGGCAGGGCTAGCCGGGGGGAGACCCAGTACTTC
D: NA
V: TRBV25-1
length: 17
size: once
J: TRBJ2-5

CDR3: CASSPQGQGLYEQYF
DNA: TGTGCCAGCTCACCTCAGGGACAGGGATTATACGAGCAGTACTTC
D: TRBD1
V: TRBV18
length: 15
size: NA
J: TRBJ2-7

CDR3: CASSGVGGLGNTIYF
DNA: TGTGCCAGCAGCGGGGTTGGGGGGCTCGGAAACACCATATATTTT
D: NA
V: TRBV7-9
length: 15
size: NA
J: TRBJ1-3

CDR3: CAWGLAGVEQFF
DNA: TGTGCCTGGGGACTAGCGGGAGTTGAGCAGTTCTTC
D: TRBD2
V: TRBV30
length: 12
size: NA
J: TRBJ2-1

CDR3: CASSLRWEGELFF
DNA: TGTGCCAGCAGCTTAAGATGGGAGGGGGAGCTGTTTTTT
D: NA
V: TRBV5-4
length: 13
size: few
J: TRBJ2-2

CDR3: CASTSRKNRGAYEQYF
DNA: TGTGCCAGCACCTCCCGAAAAAACAGGGGGGCCTACGAGCAGTACTTC
D: TRBD1
V: TRBV27
length: 16
size: NA
J: TRBJ2-7

CDR3: CASSYSIDRLNQPQHF
DNA: TGTGCCAGCAGTTACTCGATCGACAGACTAAATCAGCCCCAGCATTTT
D: NA
V: TRBV6-6
length: 16
size: few
J: TRBJ1-5

CDR3: CSARDTGANQPQHF
DNA: TGCAGTGCTAGAGATACGGGGGCCAATCAGCCCCAGCATTTT
D: NA
V: TRBV20-1
length: 14
size: NA
J: TRBJ1-5

CDR3: CSARDPRAEAFF
DNA: TGCAGTGCTAGAGATCCCAGGGCTGAAGCTTTCTTT
D: NA
V: TRBV20-1
length: 12
size: NA
J: TRBJ1-1

CDR3: CASNPTSGNYNEQFF
DNA: TGTGCCAGTAACCCCACTAGCGGCAACTACAATGAGCAGTTCTTC
D: TRBD2
V: TRBV19
length: 15
size: few
J: TRBJ2-1

CDR3: CASSLRQGGLLANVLTF
DNA: TGTGCCAGCAGCTTAAGACAGGGTGGCCTGTTGGCCAACGTCCTGACTTTC
D: TRBD1
V: TRBV7-8
length: 17
size: NA
J: TRBJ2-6

CDR3: CASSLYRVSDEKLFF
DNA: TGTGCCAGCAGCTTATATAGGGTTTCGGATGAAAAACTGTTTTTT
D: NA
V: TRBV7-8
length: 15
size: NA
J: TRBJ1-4

CDR3: CASGGGRGTYNEQFF
DNA: TGCGCCAGCGGTGGTGGGCGGGGGACCTACAATGAGCAGTTCTTC
D: TRBD2
V: TRBV10-2
length: 15
size: few
J: TRBJ2-1

CDR3: CASSQDRAANTEAFF
DNA: TGCGCCAGCAGCCAAGATAGGGCAGCTAACACTGAAGCTTTCTTT
D: NA
V: TRBV4-1
length: 15
size: NA
J: TRBJ1-1

CDR3: CASSGYSPGGLYYGYTF
DNA: TGCGCCAGCAGCGGCTATTCGCCAGGGGGTCTCTACTATGGCTACACCTTC
D: TRBD1
V: TRBV4-1
length: 17
size: NA
J: TRBJ1-2

CDR3: CATSDRTLSSYNEQFF
DNA: TGTGCCACCAGTGACAGGACTTTGAGCTCCTACAATGAGCAGTTCTTC
D: NA
V: TRBV24-1
length: 16
size: NA
J: TRBJ2-1

CDR3: CASSHDSRGDYGYTF
DNA: TGTGCCAGCAGCCACGACTCCAGGGGAGACTATGGCTACACCTTC
D: NA
V: TRBV7-2
length: 15
size: many
J: TRBJ1-2

CDR3: CASSWRVAAFF
DNA: TGTGCCAGCAGTTGGAGGGTTGCAGCTTTCTTT
D: NA
V: TRBV27
length: 11
size: once
J: TRBJ1-1

CDR3: CASSNRDTEAFF
DNA: TGTGCCAGCAGTAACAGGGACACTGAAGCTTTCTTT
D: NA
V: TRBV12-3/TRBV12-4
length: 12
size: NA
J: TRBJ1-1